The rows below give T cell receptor beta chains drawn from one sample of a study of radiation and T cells in renal cell carcinoma. Using immunoSEQ multiplex PCR, the repertoire was profiled, and TCRdb retains in-frame clones only, with some absent. The table records just over 150,000 clones, approximately 88% of them present only once. Sequences were derived from blood, sampled from a patient whose treatment included radiotherapy and nephrectomy. Receptor source: a woman aged 45-60 years with renal cell carcinoma. Each CDR3 is given with its conserved first and last residue. Fields, in order: clone size, D gene, J gene, V gene, CDR3 protein, CDR3 DNA. A D gene is named only where the DNA matches it firmly. Where a row states a size, it is once, few, many or the class of an expanded clone; other rows omit it.

>.|TRBD2|TRBJ2-3|TRBV6-5
CASDQRGTTDTQYF
TGTGCCAGCGACCAGCGGGGGACTACGGATACGCAGTATTTT
>.|.|TRBJ1-1|TRBV7-9
CASSPNRVMAEAFF
TGTGCCAGCAGCCCCAACAGGGTTATGGCTGAAGCTTTCTTT
>once|.|TRBJ1-5|TRBV15
CATSRDLDQPQHF
TGTGCCACCAGCAGAGATTTAGATCAGCCCCAGCATTTT
>few|.|TRBJ1-1|TRBV9
CASSADRSEAFF
TGTGCCAGCAGCGCTGACAGGAGTGAAGCTTTCTTT
>.|.|TRBJ1-5|TRBV2
CASTALNSNQPQHF
TGTGCCAGCACAGCACTTAATAGCAATCAGCCCCAGCATTTT
>once|.|TRBJ1-2|TRBV5-1
CASSGFEGAFGDYGYTF
TGCGCCAGCAGCGGGTTTGAAGGGGCCTTCGGGGACTATGGCTACACCTTC
>few|TRBD1|TRBJ1-1|TRBV6-6
CASSDRGGTEAFF
TGTGCCAGCAGCGACAGGGGAGGCACTGAAGCTTTCTTT
>once|.|TRBJ1-1|TRBV6-1
CASSEGPNTEAFF
TGTGCCAGCAGTGAAGGACCGAACACTGAAGCTTTCTTT
>.|.|TRBJ1-6|TRBV5-5
CASSFIPPSSGPLHF
TGTGCCAGCAGCTTTATCCCACCCAGTTCGGGGCCCCTCCACTTT
>once|.|TRBJ2-3|TRBV5-1
CASSSGVTDTQYF
TGCGCCAGCAGCTCAGGAGTCACAGATACGCAGTATTTT
>.|.|TRBJ2-1|TRBV11-3
CASSLSRGGYNEQFF
TGTGCCAGCAGCTTGAGCAGAGGGGGTTACAATGAGCAGTTCTTC
>.|.|TRBJ2-1|TRBV6-1
CASGAISYNEQFF
TGTGCCAGCGGTGCGATATCCTACAATGAGCAGTTCTTC
>.|TRBD1|TRBJ1-5|TRBV7-9
CASSLAGTGDQPQHF
TGTGCCAGCAGCCTAGCAGGGACAGGGGATCAGCCCCAGCATTTT
>.|.|TRBJ2-3|TRBV5-6
CASSLVTLGTDTQYF
TGTGCCAGCAGCTTAGTAACCCTCGGCACAGATACGCAGTATTTT
>.|.|TRBJ2-7|TRBV13
CASSILGGAGYEQYF
TGTGCCAGCAGCATCCTTGGGGGGGCCGGGTACGAGCAGTACTTC
>.|.|TRBJ2-1|TRBV2
CASSETRGRRYNEQFF
TGTGCCAGCAGTGAGACACGGGGGCGGCGGTACAATGAGCAGTTCTTC
>.|TRBD1|TRBJ2-6|TRBV19
CASSFPGTGGIRANVLTF
TGTGCCAGTAGTTTTCCCGGGACAGGGGGCATAAGGGCCAACGTCCTGACTTTC
>.|.|TRBJ2-2|TRBV6-6
CASSYAPGRSGELFF
TGTGCCAGCAGTTACGCGCCAGGACGATCCGGGGAGCTGTTTTTT
>.|.|TRBJ2-2|TRBV6-6
CASSSRVGELFF
TGTGCCAGCAGCTCTCGGGTCGGGGAGCTGTTTTTT
>.|.|TRBJ1-5|TRBV5-6
CASTHRGAPMAQHF
TGTGCCAGCACCCATCGGGGGGCACCGATGGCCCAGCATTTT
>once|.|TRBJ2-3|TRBV11-3
CAHLGEGGGTDTQYF
TGTGCCCACCTTGGGGAGGGGGGGGGCACAGATACGCAGTATTTT
>.|.|TRBJ1-1|TRBV7-8
CASSLAWIGEVTEAFF
TGTGCCAGCAGCTTAGCATGGATTGGGGAAGTAACTGAAGCTTTCTTT
>.|TRBD2|TRBJ2-2|TRBV27
CASSSGLAGSPANTGELFF
TGTGCCAGCAGTTCGGGACTAGCGGGGTCCCCTGCGAACACCGGGGAGCTGTTTTTT
>.|TRBD2|TRBJ2-1|TRBV6-1
CASSVASGGQFF
TGTGCCAGCAGTGTAGCTAGCGGGGGGCAGTTCTTC
>once|.|TRBJ2-3|TRBV5-1
CASSLFSRDTQYF
TGCGCCAGCAGCTTGTTCTCCAGGGATACGCAGTATTTT
>.|.|TRBJ1-2|TRBV11-2
CASSLWQGLFYGYTF
TGTGCCAGCAGCCTTTGGCAGGGGCTTTTCTATGGCTACACCTTC